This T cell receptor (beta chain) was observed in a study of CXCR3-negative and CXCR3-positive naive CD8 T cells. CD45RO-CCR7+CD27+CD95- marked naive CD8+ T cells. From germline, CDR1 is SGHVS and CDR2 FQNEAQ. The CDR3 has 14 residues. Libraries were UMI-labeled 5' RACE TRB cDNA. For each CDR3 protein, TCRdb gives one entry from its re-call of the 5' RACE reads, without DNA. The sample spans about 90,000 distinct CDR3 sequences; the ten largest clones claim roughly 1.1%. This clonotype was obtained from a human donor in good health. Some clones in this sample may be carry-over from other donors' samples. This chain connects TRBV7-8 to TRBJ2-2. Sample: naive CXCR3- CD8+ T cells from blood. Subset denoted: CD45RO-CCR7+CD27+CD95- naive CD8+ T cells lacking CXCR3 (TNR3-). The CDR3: CASSLDVYTGELFF. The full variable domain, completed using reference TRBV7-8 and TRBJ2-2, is GAGVSQSPRYKVAKRGQDVALRCDPISGHVSLFWYQQALGQGPEFLTYFQNEAQLDKSGLPSDRFFAERPEGSVSTLKIQRTQQEDSAVYLCASSLDVYTGELFFGEGSRLTVL.